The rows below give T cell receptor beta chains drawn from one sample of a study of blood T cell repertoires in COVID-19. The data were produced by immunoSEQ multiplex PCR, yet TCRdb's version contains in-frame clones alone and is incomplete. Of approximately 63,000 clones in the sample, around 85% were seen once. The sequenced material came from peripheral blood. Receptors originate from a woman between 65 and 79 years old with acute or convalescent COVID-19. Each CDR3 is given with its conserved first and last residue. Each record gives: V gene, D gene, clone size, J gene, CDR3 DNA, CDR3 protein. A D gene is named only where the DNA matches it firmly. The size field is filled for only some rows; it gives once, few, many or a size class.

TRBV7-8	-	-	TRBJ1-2	TGTGCCAGCAGCCCACCCAGTTTGGGCTACACCTTC	CASSPPSLGYTF
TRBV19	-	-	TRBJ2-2	TGTGCCAGTAGCCTTGGGACTCCTGCCGGGGAGCTGTTTTTT	CASSLGTPAGELFF
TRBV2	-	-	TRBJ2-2	TGTGCCAGCAGATCATTCGGGGGCACCGGGGAGCTGTTTTTT	CASRSFGGTGELFF
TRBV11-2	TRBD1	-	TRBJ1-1	TGTGCCAGCAGCTCGTTCAGGGGGGACACTGAAGCTTTCTTT	CASSSFRGDTEAFF
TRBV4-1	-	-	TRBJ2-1	TGCGCCAGCAGCCAGTCTAGCGATAAGTACAATGAGCAGTTCTTC	CASSQSSDKYNEQFF
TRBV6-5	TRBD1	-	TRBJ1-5	TGTGCCAGCAGTCCAGGGACAGGTAGAAATCAGCCCCAGCATTTT	CASSPGTGRNQPQHF
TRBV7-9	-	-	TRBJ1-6	TGTGCCAGCAGCTTCATCGGCAGGAATTCACCCCTCCACTTT	CASSFIGRNSPLHF
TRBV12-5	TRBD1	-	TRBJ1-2	TGTGCTAGTGAGCCGGGGGGGACAGGGATTAACGGCTACACCTTC	CASEPGGTGINGYTF
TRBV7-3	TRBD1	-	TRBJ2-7	TGTGCCAGCAGCTTAATCGGGACAGGAGGGTACGAGCAGTACTTC	CASSLIGTGGYEQYF
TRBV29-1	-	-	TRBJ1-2	TGCAGCGTAGGGGAATACTCCTATGGCTACACCTTC	CSVGEYSYGYTF
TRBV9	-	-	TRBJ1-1	TGTGCCAGCAGCGTAGGGGATGGGGCCCACACTGAAGCTTTCTTT	CASSVGDGAHTEAFF
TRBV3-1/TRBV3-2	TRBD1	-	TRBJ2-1	TGTGCCAGCAGCCGGGGGACAGGATGGTCCAATGAGCAGTTCTTC	CASSRGTGWSNEQFF
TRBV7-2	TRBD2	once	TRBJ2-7	TGTGCCAGCAGCCAAAGCTTTAGCGGGGGCGGATCCTACGAGCAGTACTTC	CASSQSFSGGGSYEQYF
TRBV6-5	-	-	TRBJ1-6	TGTGCGGCGGCGAAAATCGGCTATTCACCCCTCCACTTT	CAAAKIGYSPLHF
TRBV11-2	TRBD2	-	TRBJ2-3	TGTGCCAGCAGTGGACGAGGGACTAGCGGGGGGGATACGCAGTATTTT	CASSGRGTSGGDTQYF
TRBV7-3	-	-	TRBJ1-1	TGTGCCAGCAGCTTAACGGATACAGGGAACACTGAAGCTTTCTTT	CASSLTDTGNTEAFF
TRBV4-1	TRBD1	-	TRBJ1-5	TGCGCCAGCAGTCCCGACAGGGGGGGGAATCAGCCCCAGCATTTT	CASSPDRGGNQPQHF
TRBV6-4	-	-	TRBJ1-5	TGTGCCAGCAGCCAAAGGACAGATAGCAATCAGCCCCAGCATTTT	CASSQRTDSNQPQHF
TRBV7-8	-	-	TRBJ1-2	TGTGCCAGCAGCTTTGCAGGCAATGGCTACACCTTC	CASSFAGNGYTF
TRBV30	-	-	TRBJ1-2	TGTGCCTGGGATGGGGCCCGCGGCGCAGGCTACACCTTC	CAWDGARGAGYTF
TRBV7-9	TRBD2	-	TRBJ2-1	TGTGCCAGCGTACGGGGGGACCTCAATGAGCAGTTCTTC	CASVRGDLNEQFF
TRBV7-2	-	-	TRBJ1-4	TGTGCCAGCAGCTTAGGGGGCAGCGGGAATGAAAAACTGTTTTTT	CASSLGGSGNEKLFF
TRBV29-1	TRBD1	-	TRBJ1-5	TGCAGCGCCCGGGACAGCTACAATCAGCCCCAGCATTTT	CSARDSYNQPQHF
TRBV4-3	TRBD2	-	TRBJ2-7	TGCGCCAGCAGCCAAGGGCTGGCGGGGGGGACCTACGAGCAGTACTTC	CASSQGLAGGTYEQYF
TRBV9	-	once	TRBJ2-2	TGTGCCAGCAGCGTAGCGGGGACGAACACCGGGGAGCTGTTTTTT	CASSVAGTNTGELFF
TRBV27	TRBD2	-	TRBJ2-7	TGTGCCAGCAGTCACCCGACTAGCGCGGTGTACGAGCAGTACTTC	CASSHPTSAVYEQYF
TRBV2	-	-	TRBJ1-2	TGTGCCAGCTGGGTGGGGGCGTTAGGCTACACCTTC	CASWVGALGYTF
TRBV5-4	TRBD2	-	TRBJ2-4	TGTGCCAGCAGCTTGGCAGGGAGGGACAAAAACATTCAGTACTTC	CASSLAGRDKNIQYF
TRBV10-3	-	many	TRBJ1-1	TGTGCCATCAGGGGACAACAGAACACTGAAGCTTTCTTT	CAIRGQQNTEAFF
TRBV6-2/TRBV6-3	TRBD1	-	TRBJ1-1	TGTGCCAGCAGCCGGACAGGGGGCAAGGCTTTCTTT	CASSRTGGKAFF
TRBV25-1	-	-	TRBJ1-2	TGTGCCAGCAGTGGGACAGAAGCTAACTATGGCTACACCTTC	CASSGTEANYGYTF
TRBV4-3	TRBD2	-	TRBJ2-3	TGCGCCAGCAGCCTCTGGAGCGGGGGTACAGATACGCAGTATTTT	CASSLWSGGTDTQYF
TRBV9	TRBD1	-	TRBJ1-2	TGTGCCAGCAGCGTAGACGCCGGGACAGGGGGGTATGGCTACACCTTC	CASSVDAGTGGYGYTF
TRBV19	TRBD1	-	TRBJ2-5	TGTGCCAGTAGTATAGGGCAGGGGGCCGGGGTTTGGGAGACCCAGTACTTC	CASSIGQGAGVWETQYF
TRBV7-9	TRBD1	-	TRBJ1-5	TGTGCCAGCAGCCCAGCCCTGCGACAGGGTGATTATCAGCCCCAGCATTTT	CASSPALRQGDYQPQHF
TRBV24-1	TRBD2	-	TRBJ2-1	TGTGCCACCAGTGACGGACTAGCGGGGGCTTACAATGAGCAGTTCTTC	CATSDGLAGAYNEQFF
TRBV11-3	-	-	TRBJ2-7	TGTGCCAGCAGCTTAAGACGGACAGTGCAGTACTTC	CASSLRRTVQYF
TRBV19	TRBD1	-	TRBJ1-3	TGTGCCAGTAGTTTCCGGACAGGAGGGATGAGTAACACCATATATTTT	CASSFRTGGMSNTIYF
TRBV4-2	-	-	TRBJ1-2	TGTGCCAGCAGCCAAGATCTCGCCTGGGAGGCGCAGGGCTACACCTTC	CASSQDLAWEAQGYTF
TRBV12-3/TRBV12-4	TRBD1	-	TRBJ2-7	TGTGCCAGCAGTCCACAGGGGGGATTCGAGCAGTACTTC	CASSPQGGFEQYF
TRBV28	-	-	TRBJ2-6	TGTGCCAGCTGGGGGAGGGGGGTCTCTGGGGCCAACGTCCTGACTTTC	CASWGRGVSGANVLTF
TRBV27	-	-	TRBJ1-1	TGTGCCAGCAGTTTTGGCGCGGGAGTGAACACTGAAGCTTTCTTT	CASSFGAGVNTEAFF
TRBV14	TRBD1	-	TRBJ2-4	TGTGCCAGCAGCCGGGACAGCCTAGCCAAAAACATTCAGTACTTC	CASSRDSLAKNIQYF
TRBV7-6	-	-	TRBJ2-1	TGTGCCAGCAGCACCCGGGGTGAGCAGTTCTTC	CASSTRGEQFF